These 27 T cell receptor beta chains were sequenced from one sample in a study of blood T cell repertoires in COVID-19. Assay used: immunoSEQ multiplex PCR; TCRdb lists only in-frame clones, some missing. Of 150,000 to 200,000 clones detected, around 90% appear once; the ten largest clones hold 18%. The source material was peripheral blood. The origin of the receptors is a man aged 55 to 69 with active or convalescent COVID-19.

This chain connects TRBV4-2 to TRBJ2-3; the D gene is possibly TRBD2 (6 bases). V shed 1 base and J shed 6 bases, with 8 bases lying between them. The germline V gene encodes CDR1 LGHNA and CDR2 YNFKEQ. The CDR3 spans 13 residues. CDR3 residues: CASSQVAGDTQYF. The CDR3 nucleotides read TGTGCCAGCAGCCAAGTGGCGGGGGATACGCAGTATTTT.

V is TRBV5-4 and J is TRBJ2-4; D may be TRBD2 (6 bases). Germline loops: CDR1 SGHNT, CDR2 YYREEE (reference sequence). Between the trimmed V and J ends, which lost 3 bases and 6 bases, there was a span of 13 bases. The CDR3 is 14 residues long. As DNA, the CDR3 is TGTGCCAGCAGCTCAAGAACTAGCCCAAACATTCAGTACTTC. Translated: CASSSRTSPNIQYF.

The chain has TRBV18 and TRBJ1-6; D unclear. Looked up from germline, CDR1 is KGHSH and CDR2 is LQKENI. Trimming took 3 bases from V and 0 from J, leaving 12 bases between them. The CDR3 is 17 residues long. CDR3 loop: CASSPNIHSSYNSPLHF. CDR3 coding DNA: TGTGCCAGCTCACCCAACATACACAGCTCCTATAATTCACCCCTCCACTTT.

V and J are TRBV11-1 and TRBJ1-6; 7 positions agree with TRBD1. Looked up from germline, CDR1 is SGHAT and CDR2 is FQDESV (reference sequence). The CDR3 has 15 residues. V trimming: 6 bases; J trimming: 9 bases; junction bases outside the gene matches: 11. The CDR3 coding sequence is TGTGCCAGCAGTAGCGGGACAGCAGATAGTTCACCCCTCCACTTT. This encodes CASSSGTADSSPLHF.

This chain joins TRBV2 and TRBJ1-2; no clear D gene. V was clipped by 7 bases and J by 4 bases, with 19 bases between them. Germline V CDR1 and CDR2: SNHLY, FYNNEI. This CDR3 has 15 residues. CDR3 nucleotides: TGTGCCAGCACCCTCCGGGAGGGCTTTAGCTATGGCTACACCTTC. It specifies CASTLREGFSYGYTF.

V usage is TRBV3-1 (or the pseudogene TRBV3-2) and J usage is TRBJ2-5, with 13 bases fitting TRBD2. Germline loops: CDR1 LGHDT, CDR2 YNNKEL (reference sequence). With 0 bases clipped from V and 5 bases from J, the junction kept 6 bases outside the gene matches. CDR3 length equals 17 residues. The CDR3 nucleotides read TGTGCCAGCAGCCAAGATCAAAGGGGACTAGCGGGGGAGACCCAGTACTTC. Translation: CASSQDQRGLAGETQYF.

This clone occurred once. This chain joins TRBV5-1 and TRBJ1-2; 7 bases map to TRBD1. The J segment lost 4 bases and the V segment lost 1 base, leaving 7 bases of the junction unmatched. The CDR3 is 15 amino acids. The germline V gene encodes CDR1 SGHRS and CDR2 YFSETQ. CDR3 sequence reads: CASSLMQGQSYGYTF. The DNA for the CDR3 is TGCGCCAGCAGCTTGATGCAGGGACAGTCCTATGGCTACACCTTC.

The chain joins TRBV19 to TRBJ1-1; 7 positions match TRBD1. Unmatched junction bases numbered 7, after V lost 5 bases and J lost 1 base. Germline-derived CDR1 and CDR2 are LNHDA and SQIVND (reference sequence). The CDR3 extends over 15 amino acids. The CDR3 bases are TGTGCCAGTAGTTCGCAGGGGGTTTCGAACACTGAAGCTTTCTTT. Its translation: CASSSQGVSNTEAFF.

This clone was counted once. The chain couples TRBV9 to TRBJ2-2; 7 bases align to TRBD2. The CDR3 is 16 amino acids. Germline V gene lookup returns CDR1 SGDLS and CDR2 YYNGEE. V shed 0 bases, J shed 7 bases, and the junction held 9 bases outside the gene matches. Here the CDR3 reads CASSVAPGGSGGELFF. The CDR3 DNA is TGTGCCAGCAGCGTAGCCCCGGGGGGTAGCGGCGGGGAGCTGTTTTTT.

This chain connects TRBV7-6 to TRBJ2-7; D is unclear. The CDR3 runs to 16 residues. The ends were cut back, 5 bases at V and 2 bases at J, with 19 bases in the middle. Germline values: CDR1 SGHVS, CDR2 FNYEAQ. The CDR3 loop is CASSPAVAGSTYEQYF. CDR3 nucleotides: TGTGCCAGCAGCCCCGCGGTGGCCGGATCTACCTACGAGCAGTACTTC. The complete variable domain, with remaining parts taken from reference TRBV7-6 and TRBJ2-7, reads GAGVSQSPRYKVTKRGQDVALRCDPISGHVSLYWYRQALGQGPEFLTYFNYEAQQDKSGLPNDRFSAERPEGSISTLTIQRTEQRDSAMYRCASSPAVAGSTYEQYFGPGTRLTVT.

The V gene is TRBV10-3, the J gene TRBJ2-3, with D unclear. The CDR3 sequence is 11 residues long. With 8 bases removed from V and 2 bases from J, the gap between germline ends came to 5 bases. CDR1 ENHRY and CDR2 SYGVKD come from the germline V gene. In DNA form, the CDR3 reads TGTGCCATCGCTACCACAGATACGCAGTATTTT. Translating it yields CAIATTDTQYF.

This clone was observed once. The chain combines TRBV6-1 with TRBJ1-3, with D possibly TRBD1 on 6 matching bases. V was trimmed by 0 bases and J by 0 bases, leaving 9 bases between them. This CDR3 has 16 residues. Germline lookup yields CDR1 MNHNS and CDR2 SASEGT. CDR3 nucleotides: TGTGCCAGCAGTGAAGCAAGGACAGCCTCTGGAAACACCATATATTTT. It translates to CASSEARTASGNTIYF.

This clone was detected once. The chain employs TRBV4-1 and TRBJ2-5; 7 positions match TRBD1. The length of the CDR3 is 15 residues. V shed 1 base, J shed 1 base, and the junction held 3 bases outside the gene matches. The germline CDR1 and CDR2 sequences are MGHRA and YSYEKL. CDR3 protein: CASSQGDRAQETQYF. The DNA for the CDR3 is TGCGCCAGCAGCCAAGGGGACAGAGCCCAAGAGACCCAGTACTTC.

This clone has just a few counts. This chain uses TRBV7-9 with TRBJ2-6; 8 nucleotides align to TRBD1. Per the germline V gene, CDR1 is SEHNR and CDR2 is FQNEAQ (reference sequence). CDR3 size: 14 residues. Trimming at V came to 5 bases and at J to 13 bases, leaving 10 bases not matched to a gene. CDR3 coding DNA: TGTGCCAGCAGCCCGGGACAGGACTACGAAGTCCTGACTTTC. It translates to CASSPGQDYEVLTF. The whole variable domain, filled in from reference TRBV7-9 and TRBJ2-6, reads DTGVSQNPRHKITKRGQNVTFRCDPISEHNRLYWYRQTLGQGPEFLTYFQNEAQLEKSRLLSDRFSAERPKGSFSTLEIQRTEQGDSAMYLCASSPGQDYEVLTFGAGSRLTVL.

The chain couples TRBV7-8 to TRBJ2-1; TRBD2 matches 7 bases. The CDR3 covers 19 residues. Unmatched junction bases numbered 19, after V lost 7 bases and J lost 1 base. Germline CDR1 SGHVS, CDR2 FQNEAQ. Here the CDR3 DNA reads TGTGCCAGCACCATCGGCGGGAGATCGGGGTTCTGGTCCTACAATGAGCAGTTCTTC. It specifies CASTIGGRSGFWSYNEQFF.

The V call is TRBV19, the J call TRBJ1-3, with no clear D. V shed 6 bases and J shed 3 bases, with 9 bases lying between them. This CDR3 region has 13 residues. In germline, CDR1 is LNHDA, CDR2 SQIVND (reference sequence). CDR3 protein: CASSGEGGNTIYF. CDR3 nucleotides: TGTGCCAGTAGCGGGGAAGGTGGAAACACCATATATTTT.

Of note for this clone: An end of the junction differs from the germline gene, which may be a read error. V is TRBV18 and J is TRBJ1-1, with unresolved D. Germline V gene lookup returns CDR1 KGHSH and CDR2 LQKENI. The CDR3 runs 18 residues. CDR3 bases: TGTGCCAGCTCCCCACAGCCTCTGAATCCTAATTTGAACACTGAAGCTTTCTTT. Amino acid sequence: CASSPQPLNPNLNTEAFF.

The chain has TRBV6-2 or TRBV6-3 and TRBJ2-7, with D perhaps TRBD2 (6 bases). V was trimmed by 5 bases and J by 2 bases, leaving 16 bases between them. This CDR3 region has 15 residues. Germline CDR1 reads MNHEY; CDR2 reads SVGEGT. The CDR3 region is CASSPSWRGAYEQYF. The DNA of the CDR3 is TGTGCCAGCAGTCCCTCTTGGAGGGGTGCCTACGAGCAGTACTTC.

The CDR3 loop reads CASSSGTYNSPLHF. CDR3 nucleotides: TGTGCCAGCAGCTCCGGGACCTATAATTCACCCCTCCACTTT. The rearrangement joins TRBV11-3 to TRBJ1-6; D not certain. The length of the CDR3 is 14 residues. Trimming cost V 4 bases and J 2 bases, with 6 bases left between them. Germline CDR1 reads SGHNT; CDR2 reads YENEEA.

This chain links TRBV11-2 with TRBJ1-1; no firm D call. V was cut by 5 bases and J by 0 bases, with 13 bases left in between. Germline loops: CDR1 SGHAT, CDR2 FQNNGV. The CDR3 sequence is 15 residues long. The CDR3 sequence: CASSDLIGVNTEAFF. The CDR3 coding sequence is TGTGCCAGCAGCGATCTCATCGGGGTGAACACTGAAGCTTTCTTT. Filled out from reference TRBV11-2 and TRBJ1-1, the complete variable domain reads EAGVAQSPRYKIIEKRQSVAFWCNPISGHATLYWYQQILGQGPKLLIQFQNNGVVDDSQLPKDRFSAERLKGVDSTLKIQPAKLEDSAVYLCASSDLIGVNTEAFFGQGTRLTVV.

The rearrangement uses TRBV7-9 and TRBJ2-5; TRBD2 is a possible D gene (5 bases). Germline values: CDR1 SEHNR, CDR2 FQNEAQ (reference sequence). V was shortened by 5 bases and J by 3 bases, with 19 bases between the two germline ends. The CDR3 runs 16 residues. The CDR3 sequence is CASSLAAGSLKETQYF. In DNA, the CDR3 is TGTGCCAGCAGCCTGGCCGCGGGCAGTCTAAAAGAGACCCAGTACTTC. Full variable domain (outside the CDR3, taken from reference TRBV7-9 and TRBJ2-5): DTGVSQNPRHKITKRGQNVTFRCDPISEHNRLYWYRQTLGQGPEFLTYFQNEAQLEKSRLLSDRFSAERPKGSFSTLEIQRTEQGDSAMYLCASSLAAGSLKETQYFGPGTRLLVL.

The CDR3: CASSSFRGTEAFF. The CDR3 DNA follows: TGTGCCAGCAGCTCTTTCAGGGGCACTGAAGCTTTCTTT. The gene calls are TRBV7-9 and TRBJ1-1; D perhaps matches TRBD1 (6 bases). This CDR3 comprises 13 residues. V lost 4 bases and J lost 4, with 10 bases in between. Germline CDR1 is SEHNR and CDR2 is FQNEAQ (reference sequence).

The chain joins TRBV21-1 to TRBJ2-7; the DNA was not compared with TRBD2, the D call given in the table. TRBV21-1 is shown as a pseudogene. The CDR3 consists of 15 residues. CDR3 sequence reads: CASTLRTGEGCEQYF. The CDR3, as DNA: TGTGCCAGCACCCTGAGGACGGGAGAGGGGTGCGAGCAGTACTTC.

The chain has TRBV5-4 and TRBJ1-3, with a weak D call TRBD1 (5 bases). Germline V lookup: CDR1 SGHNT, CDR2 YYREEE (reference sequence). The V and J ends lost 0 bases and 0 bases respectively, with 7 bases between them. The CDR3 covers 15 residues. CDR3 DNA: TGTGCCAGCAGCTTGGGGGACTTCTCTGGAAACACCATATATTTT. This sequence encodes CASSLGDFSGNTIYF.

The CDR3: CASLYRDKVGEQFF. The CDR3 DNA sequence: TGTGCCAGCTTGTATCGGGACAAGGTTGGTGAGCAGTTCTTC. The rearrangement joins TRBV6-5 to TRBJ2-1; the D gene is possibly TRBD1 (6 bases). The V end lost 8 bases, the J end lost 9 bases, and 20 bases lay between the germline ends. The CDR3 covers 14 residues. The germline V gene encodes CDR1 MNHEY and CDR2 SVGAGI.

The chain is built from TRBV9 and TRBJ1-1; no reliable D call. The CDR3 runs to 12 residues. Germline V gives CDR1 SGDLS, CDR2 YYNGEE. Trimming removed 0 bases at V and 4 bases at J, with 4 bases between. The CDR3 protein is CASSVVSTEAFF. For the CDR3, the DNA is TGTGCCAGCAGCGTAGTATCCACTGAAGCTTTCTTT.

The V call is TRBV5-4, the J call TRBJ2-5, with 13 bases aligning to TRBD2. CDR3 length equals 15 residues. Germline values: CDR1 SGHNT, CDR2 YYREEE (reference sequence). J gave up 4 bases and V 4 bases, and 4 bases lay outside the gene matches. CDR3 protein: CASSPGTSGAETQYF. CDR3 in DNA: TGTGCCAGCAGCCCCGGGACTAGCGGGGCAGAGACCCAGTACTTC.